Listed here are 16 T cell receptor beta chains from one sample, sequenced in a study of blood T cell repertoires in COVID-19. Produced via immunoSEQ multiplex PCR; TCRdb's table is partial and in-frame only. Of about 110,000 clones in the sample, around 80% were seen once. The sequencing input was peripheral blood. The receptor source for this set is a woman at least 80 years old with acute or convalescent COVID-19.

This clone was seen a handful of times. The rearrangement uses TRBV27 and TRBJ1-1; 7 bases are shared with TRBD1. The ends lost 2 bases at V and 0 bases at J; junction bases unmatched: 3. This CDR3 contains 15 residues. CDR1 and CDR2 (germline): MNHEY, SMNVEV (reference sequence). CDR3 DNA: TGTGCCAGCAGTTTACAGGGGGTGATGAACACTGAAGCTTTCTTT. The encoded protein is CASSLQGVMNTEAFF.

The chain couples TRBV7-9 to TRBJ1-6, with 7 bases aligning to TRBD1. Trimming at V came to 4 bases and at J to 7 bases, leaving 13 bases not matched to a gene. The CDR3 is made up of 17 amino acids. The V gene's germline CDR1 is SEHNR and CDR2 FQNEAQ (reference sequence). CDR3 in amino acids: CASSSKGATALNSPLHF. The DNA of the CDR3 is TGTGCCAGCAGCTCTAAGGGGGCCACAGCATTGAATTCACCCCTCCACTTT.

The genes are TRBV11-2 and TRBJ2-3; D may be TRBD2 (5 bases). This CDR3 spans 15 amino acids. V lost 3 bases to trimming and J lost 4 bases, with 14 bases between them. Germline CDR1 SGHAT, CDR2 FQNNGV. Here the CDR3 reads CASSLGARGPDTQYF. CDR3 in DNA: TGTGCCAGCAGCTTGGGTGCTCGCGGGCCAGATACGCAGTATTTT. Drawing the rest from reference TRBV11-2 and TRBJ2-3, the complete variable domain is EAGVAQSPRYKIIEKRQSVAFWCNPISGHATLYWYQQILGQGPKLLIQFQNNGVVDDSQLPKDRFSAERLKGVDSTLKIQPAKLEDSAVYLCASSLGARGPDTQYFGPGTRLTVL.

J is TRBJ2-5 and V is TRBV5-1; possibly TRBD1 for D (5 bases). Germline assignment: CDR1 SGHRS and CDR2 YFSETQ. Trimming removed 0 bases from V and 0 bases from J, with 9 bases in between. This CDR3 spans 15 amino acids. CDR3 in DNA: TGCGCCAGCAGCTTGGGGGGCACCGACCAAGAGACCCAGTACTTC. Translation gives CASSLGGTDQETQYF.

This chain uses TRBV5-6 with TRBJ1-3, with D hard to call. Trimming shortened V by 2 bases and J by 4 bases, and 10 bases separated the two germline ends. Germline V gene data show CDR1 as SGHDT and CDR2 as YYEEEE. This CDR3 spans 14 amino acids. CDR3 region: CASSFSSVGNTIYF. The CDR3 DNA sequence: TGTGCCAGCAGCTTCTCGTCAGTCGGAAACACCATATATTTT.

This chain connects TRBV6-5 to TRBJ1-6, with 7 bases lining up with TRBD1. Germline lookup yields CDR1 MNHEY and CDR2 SVGAGI. The CDR3 contains 14 residues. V lost 2 bases to trimming and J lost 7 bases; unmatched junction nucleotides: 2. This chain's CDR3 is CASSYETGNSPLHF. CDR3 DNA: TGTGCCAGCAGTTACGAGACAGGGAATTCACCCCTCCACTTT.

The rearrangement uses TRBV28 and TRBJ1-4; D is perhaps TRBD1 (6 bases). Deletions cut 10 bases from V and 8 bases from J, with 23 bases between. Germline loops: CDR1 MDHEN, CDR2 SYDVKM. The CDR3 length is 15 residues. The CDR3 bases are TGTGCCACCGTTTCCCAGGGGAAGTTATGGGAAAAACTGTTTTTT. This codes for CATVSQGKLWEKLFF.

The V and J genes are TRBV5-1 and TRBJ1-1; 7 bases are a match to TRBD1. From germline, CDR1 is SGHRS and CDR2 YFSETQ. V was pared by 2 bases and J by 4 bases, with 5 bases of the junction left unmatched. CDR3 length equals 14 residues. CDR3: CASSFGTEGTEAFF. The CDR3 DNA is TGCGCCAGCAGCTTCGGGACAGAAGGCACTGAAGCTTTCTTT. The complete variable domain, with remaining parts taken from reference TRBV5-1 and TRBJ1-1, reads KAGVTQTPRYLIKTRGQQVTLSCSPISGHRSVSWYQQTPGQGLQFLFEYFSETQRNKGNFPGRFSGRQFSNSRSEMNVSTLELGDSALYLCASSFGTEGTEAFFGQGTRLTVV.

The V and J genes are TRBV4-1 and TRBJ2-4; TRBD1 agrees at 10 bases. Germline CDR1 MGHRA, CDR2 YSYEKL. The length of the CDR3 is 16 residues. The J segment lost 6 bases and the V segment lost 4 bases, leaving 9 bases of the junction unmatched. CDR3 region: CASSLERGQGVNIQYF. The DNA of the CDR3 is TGCGCCAGCAGCCTGGAGCGAGGACAGGGGGTAAACATTCAGTACTTC.

The CDR3 loop is CASSRGVPRSYEQYF. In nucleotides, the CDR3 is TGCGCCAGCAGCCGCGGGGTCCCGCGCTCCTACGAGCAGTACTTC. The gene calls are TRBV4-1 and TRBJ2-7; possibly TRBD2 for D (6 bases). The CDR3 runs 15 residues. V was clipped by 4 bases and J by 0 bases, with 13 bases between them. Germline lookup yields CDR1 MGHRA and CDR2 YSYEKL.

The chain couples TRBV28 to TRBJ1-2; D unclear. Trimming took off 3 bases at V and 1 base at J, with 15 bases between the two ends. Germline-derived CDR1 and CDR2 are MDHEN and SYDVKM. This CDR3 has 16 amino acids. The chain's CDR3 is CASSLGPLAVNYGYTF. The CDR3 nucleotides are TGTGCCAGCAGTTTGGGCCCCCTAGCAGTTAACTATGGCTACACCTTC.

V gene TRBV6-6 combines with J gene TRBJ2-7, with 8 positions matching TRBD1. In germline, CDR1 is MNHNY, CDR2 SVGAGI (reference sequence). The CDR3 is 13 amino acids. V was pared by 10 bases and J by 2 bases, with 7 bases of the junction left unmatched. CDR3 in amino acids: CATRTGSTYEQYF. As DNA, the CDR3 is TGTGCCACCAGGACAGGGTCAACCTACGAGCAGTACTTC.

This chain uses TRBV11-3 with TRBJ2-2, with a tentative D call TRBD2 (6 bases). Germline V gene sequence: CDR1 SGHNT, CDR2 YENEEA. The CDR3 covers 15 residues. Trimming took off 2 bases at V and 6 bases at J, with 13 bases between the two ends. CDR3 nucleotide sequence: TGTGCCAGCAGCTTATCGGGGGAGTTCGCCGGGGAGCTGTTTTTT. This codes for CASSLSGEFAGELFF.

The V and J genes are TRBV5-1 and TRBJ1-6, with a tentative D call TRBD1 (5 bases). The CDR3 loop spans 13 amino acids. V shed 5 bases and J shed 14 bases, with 17 bases lying between them. CDR1 is SGHRS and CDR2 is YFSETQ in the germline V gene. The CDR3, as DNA: TGCGCCAGCAGGATACCGGGGGAGGGGTCCCTCCACTTT. Its protein is CASRIPGEGSLHF.

This chain connects TRBV19 to TRBJ2-2, with a tentative D call TRBD1 (5 bases). Germline V CDR1 and CDR2: LNHDA, SQIVND (reference sequence). The CDR3 has 15 residues. V dropped 8 bases and J dropped 2 bases, with 15 bases sitting between them. In DNA, the CDR3 is TGTGCCAGTGGTCAGGACAATCTTAACACCGGGGAGCTGTTTTTT. The encoded protein is CASGQDNLNTGELFF.

The V gene is TRBV12-5, the J gene TRBJ2-1; 12 nucleotides line up with TRBD2. After removal of 5 bases from V and 5 bases from J, the junction contained 4 bases not matched to a gene. Germline V lookup: CDR1 LGHNT, CDR2 FRNRAP. The CDR3 loop spans 15 amino acids. The CDR3 DNA follows: TGTGCTAGTGGTGCTAGCGGGGGGGCCGACAATGAGCAGTTCTTC. Translating it yields CASGASGGADNEQFF.